This TCR beta chain was sequenced in a study of T cell clones after liver transplantation. Study at large: In this trial, immunosuppression withdrawal was attempted within 2 years of liver transplant.

Note on this clone: What it recognizes is unknown.

Regarding the study as a whole: Small, mixed patient groups and varying post-transplant times limit these conclusions.

Data came from immunoSEQ multiplex PCR; TCRdb stores just in-frame clones and leaves some out. The sample carries tens of thousands of clones, around four fifths recorded once. Between the trimmed V and J ends, which lost 0 bases and 9 bases, there was a span of 9 bases. The CDR3 runs 14 residues. From germline, CDR1 is SGHTA and CDR2 FQGNSA. Source: CD4+ T cells from blood, taken roughly 50 months after liver transplant. The TCR originated in a human patient who received a liver transplant. T cells may partly derive from the graft donor. The rearrangement joins TRBV7-2 to TRBJ1-6; D gene ambiguous. CDR3 coding DNA: TGTGCCAGCAGCTTAGCTGGAGAAGCTTCACCCCTCCACTTT. This sequence encodes CASSLAGEASPLHF.